The next 15 T cell receptor beta chains were all read from a single sample in a study of early T cells in non-severe SARS-CoV-2 infection. TCRdb re-derived calls from the 5' RACE reads in MiXCR, one entry per CDR3 protein. Among about 46,000 distinct CDR3 sequences listed, 5% to 5.5% were seen once. Sequenced material: whole blood, taken at baseline. The receptors shown here come from an adult who was a healthcare worker with PCR-confirmed SARS-CoV-2 infection or an uninfected control (not recorded which).

In its sample, this clonotype was seen many times. The chain links TRBV7-9 to TRBJ2-3, with D uncertain. The V gene lost 11 bases and the J gene lost 4 bases, with 22 bases spanning the gap. Germline V gene lookup returns CDR1 SEHNR and CDR2 FQNEAQ (reference sequence). The CDR3 is 15 amino acids. The DNA of the CDR3 is TGTGCCCCCAGAACAGTCGAGACCGCCCCAGATACGCAGTATTTT. Its protein product is CAPRTVETAPDTQYF.

The sample holds many counts of this clonotype. The chain couples TRBV7-9 to TRBJ2-3; possibly TRBD2 for D (6 bases). This CDR3 has 14 amino acids. V dropped 8 bases and J dropped 5 bases, with 17 bases sitting between them. Germline lookup yields CDR1 SEHNR and CDR2 FQNEAQ (reference sequence). The CDR3 DNA reads as TGTGCCAGCTCCTCGGGGCCGGAGGGAGATACGCAGTATTTT. Translation gives CASSSGPEGDTQYF. The variable domain in full, completed from reference TRBV7-9 and TRBJ2-3, reads DTGVSQNPRHKITKRGQNVTFRCDPISEHNRLYWYRQTLGQGPEFLTYFQNEAQLEKSRLLSDRFSAERPKGSFSTLEIQRTEQGDSAMYLCASSSGPEGDTQYFGPGTRLTVL.

This chain links TRBV14 with TRBJ1-2; D perhaps matches TRBD1 (5 bases). The germline V gene encodes CDR1 SGHDN and CDR2 FVKESK. CDR3 length: 15 residues. V was pared by 0 bases and J by 8 bases, with 16 bases between. CDR3 amino acids: CASSQDGGRRDGYTF. The CDR3 DNA reads as TGTGCCAGCAGCCAAGATGGCGGACGGCGGGACGGCTACACCTTC.

By share of the sample, this clonotype is medium-sized. The rearrangement uses TRBV20-1 and TRBJ2-7; D may correspond to TRBD1 or TRBD2 (5 bases each). Trimming left V 0 bases short and J 3 bases short, with 12 bases between. The CDR3 contains 14 residues. Germline CDR1 and CDR2: DFQATT and SNEGSKA (reference sequence). The CDR3 sequence is CSAREPGRDYEQYF. The CDR3 nucleotides are TGCAGTGCTAGAGAGCCGGGACGCGACTACGAGCAGTACTTC.

The rearrangement uses TRBV6-2 or TRBV6-3 and TRBJ2-7, with 8 bases matching TRBD1. CDR1 and CDR2 from the germline V gene are MNHEY and SVGEGT. The CDR3 length is 18 residues. With V trimmed by 6 bases and J by 2 bases, 18 bases remained unmatched. The CDR3 DNA sequence: TGTGCCAGCAGCCTAACGAGAGGACAGGGAAGGTCGCCCTACGAGCAGTACTTC. Its protein product is CASSLTRGQGRSPYEQYF.

This clonotype occurred many times. The chain carries TRBV29-1 and TRBJ2-1; D call uncertain. This CDR3 region has 12 residues. V was shortened by 2 bases and J by 6 bases, with 8 bases between the two germline ends. CDR1 and CDR2 (germline): SQVTM, ANQGSEA. The CDR3 bases are TGCAGCGTTGAATGGAGCAGCAATGAGCAGTTCTTC. Translation: CSVEWSSNEQFF.

The chain joins TRBV6-5 to TRBJ2-2; TRBD2 matches at 9 bases. The CDR3 covers 17 residues. V lost 5 bases and J lost 0; bases outside the gene matches: 7. Germline CDR1 and CDR2: MNHEY and SVGAGI. The CDR3 nucleotides read TGTGCCAGCAGTCGTACGGCGGGAGGGCCGAACACCGGGGAGCTGTTTTTT. Translation: CASSRTAGGPNTGELFF.

This sequence joins TRBV5-1 and TRBJ2-7; weak D call: TRBD2 (5 bases). CDR3 length: 13 amino acids. Germline values: CDR1 SGHRS, CDR2 YFSETQ. V was shortened by 3 bases and J by 6 bases, with 13 bases between the two germline ends. CDR3 nucleotide sequence: TGCGCCAGCAGCTCTAACCCCGGAGGCGAGCAGTACTTC. Residues: CASSSNPGGEQYF.

This clonotype showed up many times. V and J are TRBV6-5 and TRBJ2-7, with TRBD2 identical over 11 bases. Germline CDR1 MNHEY, CDR2 SVGAGI. J lost 2 bases, V lost 6 bases, and 3 bases had no gene match. The CDR3 contains 14 residues. The CDR3: CASRPGLAAYEQYF. The DNA for the CDR3 is TGTGCCAGCAGACCGGGACTAGCGGCCTACGAGCAGTACTTC.

The sample holds many counts of this clonotype. V usage is TRBV19 and J usage is TRBJ2-1; D not certain. CDR1 and CDR2 (germline): LNHDA, SQIVND (reference sequence). The CDR3 has 12 residues. Trimming removed 4 bases from V and 12 bases from J, with 13 bases in between. CDR3 region: CASSTRAHGQFF. Written as DNA, the CDR3 is TGTGCCAGTAGTACCCGCGCCCACGGGCAGTTCTTC.

In its sample, this clonotype was seen many times. The chain has TRBV7-9 and TRBJ2-7; a possible D gene is TRBD2 (6 bases). Trimming stripped 5 bases from V and 0 bases from J, with 20 bases between. In germline, CDR1 is SEHNR, CDR2 FQNEAQ (reference sequence). The CDR3 runs 17 residues. The CDR3 is CASSKSPIGGSSYEQYF. In DNA, the CDR3 is TGTGCCAGCAGCAAAAGCCCGATTGGAGGGAGCTCCTACGAGCAGTACTTC.

This clonotype came up many times. Here the CDR3 reads CASRTRGENVALHF. The CDR3, as DNA: TGTGCCAGCAGAACCCGAGGGGAGAATGTAGCCCTCCACTTT. The genes are TRBV28 and TRBJ1-6; TRBD1 is a possible D gene (5 bases). The CDR3 is 14 amino acids. With 6 bases removed from V and 14 bases from J, the gap between germline ends came to 20 bases. Germline CDR1 is MDHEN and CDR2 is SYDVKM.

This clonotype was seen repeatedly, ten times or more. The chain uses TRBV7-6 and TRBJ2-6; unclear D gene. The CDR3 is 14 amino acids. Between the trimmed V and J ends, which lost 4 bases and 0 bases, there was a span of 4 bases. Germline CDR1 and CDR2: SGHVS and FNYEAQ. This CDR3 reads CASSYLSGANVLTF. The CDR3 DNA reads as TGTGCCAGCAGCTACCTCTCTGGGGCCAACGTCCTGACTTTC.

This clonotype was seen many times. The V gene is TRBV20-1, the J gene TRBJ2-1; TRBD2 matches 7 bases. J gave up 10 bases and V 1 base, and 7 bases lay outside the gene matches. Looked up from germline, CDR1 is DFQATT and CDR2 is SNEGSKA (reference sequence). The CDR3 has 13 residues. This CDR3 is CSARASGMGEQFF. The CDR3 DNA is TGCAGTGCTAGAGCAAGCGGGATGGGAGAGCAGTTCTTC.

The chain joins TRBV9 to TRBJ2-7; 7 bases fit TRBD2. CDR1 and CDR2 (germline): SGDLS, YYNGEE. V dropped 2 bases and J dropped 7; count of bases not matched to a gene: 18. This CDR3 has 17 residues. CDR3 amino acids: CASSVSQAGTRFGEQYF. In DNA, the CDR3 is TGTGCCAGCAGCGTTTCCCAAGCGGGGACCCGCTTCGGGGAGCAGTACTTC.